This TCR beta chain originates from a study of neoadjuvant anti-PD-1 for oral cavity cancer. Study context: Before surgery, most patients got three to four biweekly 3 mg/kg nivolumab doses. Around day 43, patients without progression received a fourth nivolumab dose before surgery. Whole-study results and caveats: Pretreatment Treg/Th17 ratio correlated inversely with post-treatment tumor clonality. With a few patients per group, TCR findings need larger cohorts.

From germline, CDR1 is MNHNS and CDR2 SASEGT. The V gene end was trimmed by 1 base and the J gene end by 4 bases; junction bases not matched to a gene: 5. The CDR3 is 15 residues long. Assay: immunoSEQ multiplex PCR; the TCRdb copy retains only in-frame clones and omits some. Of nearly 15,000 clones listed, approximately 40% are singletons. Note on this clone: The antigen is not known.

The sample's time point: after neoadjuvant nivolumab, at surgical resection. The chain links TRBV6-1 to TRBJ2-7, with TRBD1 identical over 9 bases. The sequences come from tumor tissue, collected after nivolumab (anti-PD-1) treatment. This sequence originates from a person between 40 and 80 years old with oral cavity squamous cell carcinoma. The CDR3 here is CASSEVETGGYEQYF. The CDR3 DNA is TGTGCCAGCAGTGAAGTCGAGACAGGGGGGTACGAGCAGTACTTC.